This TCR beta chain was captured in a study of shared clonotypes between healthy human individuals. Study information: The study drew on two women and a few men aged 18 to 49 as donors.

Deep-level settings were used for running the assay. What was sequenced on ten immunoSEQ deep assay plates was unsorted PBMC DNA. Profiling relied on immunoSEQ multiplex PCR, and the TCRdb table lists in-frame clones only, not all of them. The table lists 400,000 to 550,000 clones, 79% of them singletons, with approximately 12% in the top ten. With 6 bases removed from V and 5 bases from J, the gap between germline ends came to 19 bases. The germline CDR1 and CDR2 sequences are MDHEN and SYDVKM. CDR3 length: 15 amino acids. There were only Caucasian adults among the donors, and all lived in Nashville, Tennessee.

The sequence derives from a woman between 40 and 50 years old in good health. Some clones in this sample may be carry-over from other donors' samples. V and J are TRBV28 and TRBJ2-5; a weak D match, TRBD2 (5 bases). Sequences were obtained from PBMCs. The CDR3 DNA reads TGTGCCAGCAGCCCACGGCGCGGGCCCCAGGAGACCCAGTACTTC. This codes for CASSPRRGPQETQYF.